This is a list of T cell receptor beta chains from one sample in a study of T cell responses to AZD1222 COVID-19 vaccine. Clones were read by immunoSEQ multiplex PCR, and TCRdb kept only the in-frame ones, dropping some. This table has about 99,000 clones, 85% to 90% appearing once. This material consisted of peripheral blood, taken on day 0 of AZD1222 vaccination. These receptors all stem from an adult in good health. CDR3s include the opening cysteine and the closing phenylalanine or tryptophan. The order of the fields is CDR3 length, J gene, V gene, D gene, clone size, CDR3 protein, CDR3 DNA. The D gene is left open where the match is weak. A clone size is listed for some rows: how often the clone was seen (once, few, many), or a class if it is expanded.

>16|TRBJ1-5|TRBV3-1/TRBV3-2|NA|NA
CASSQGTGNSNQPQHF
TGTGCCAGCAGCCAGGGTACAGGGAATAGCAATCAGCCCCAGCATTTT
>14|TRBJ1-4|TRBV25-1|NA|NA
CASSEYTRDEKLFF
TGTGCCAGCAGTGAATATACCAGGGATGAAAAACTGTTTTTT
>15|TRBJ2-6|TRBV3-1/TRBV3-2|NA|NA
CASSPPAGGANVLTF
TGTGCCAGCAGCCCCCCGGCAGGTGGGGCCAACGTCCTGACTTTC
>14|TRBJ2-5|TRBV4-1|NA|NA
CASSQIPMLETQYF
TGCGCCAGCAGCCAAATTCCAATGTTGGAGACCCAGTACTTC
>14|TRBJ1-2|TRBV3-1/TRBV3-2|NA|NA
CASSHYGQTYGYTF
TGTGCCAGCAGCCACTATGGGCAGACCTATGGCTACACCTTC
>12|TRBJ1-1|TRBV4-2|NA|NA
CASSQGGEEAFF
TGTGCCAGCAGCCAAGGAGGGGAAGAAGCTTTCTTT
>15|TRBJ2-7|TRBV9|TRBD2|NA
CASSVTSGSIYEQYF
TGTGCCAGCAGCGTTACTAGCGGGAGTATCTACGAGCAGTACTTC
>17|TRBJ2-1|TRBV4-3|NA|NA
CASSQGNGLPSYNEQFF
TGCGCCAGCAGCCAAGGTAACGGGCTACCGTCCTACAATGAGCAGTTCTTC
>18|TRBJ2-2|TRBV5-5|NA|NA
CASSLAFPHRVVTGELFF
TGTGCCAGCAGCTTGGCCTTCCCCCACAGGGTGGTCACCGGGGAGCTGTTTTTT
>13|TRBJ2-7|TRBV5-1|NA|NA
CASSLIGSYEQYF
TGCGCCAGCAGCTTGATTGGCTCCTACGAGCAGTACTTC
>14|TRBJ2-3|TRBV2|NA|once
CASMRAGGVDTQYF
TGTGCCAGCATGAGGGCTGGCGGGGTCGATACGCAGTATTTT
>14|TRBJ1-6|TRBV5-1|TRBD1|few
CASSFSDRGSPLHF
TGCGCCAGCAGCTTCAGCGACAGGGGTTCACCCCTCCACTTT
>20|TRBJ1-2|TRBV28|NA|NA
CASSFTASGLGIKGNYGYTF
TGTGCCAGCAGTTTCACTGCGTCAGGGTTAGGGATTAAGGGTAACTATGGCTACACCTTC
>13|TRBJ1-1|TRBV11-2|NA|NA
CASSLQPNTEAFF
TGTGCCAGCAGCTTACAGCCGAACACTGAAGCTTTCTTT
>13|TRBJ1-2|TRBV5-1|TRBD1|NA
CASSLVGQGGYTF
TGCGCCAGCAGCTTGGTCGGACAGGGTGGCTACACCTTC